These T cell receptor beta chains were read from a single sample in a study of T cells in Graves' hyperthyroidism and ophthalmopathy. TCRdb re-called the multiplex PCR reads with MiXCR, one entry per CDR3 protein. The sample includes roughly 170,000 distinct CDR3 sequences, about 9.4% of them seen just once. The sample was blood. These TCRs come from a woman aged 18-30 years with Graves' hyperthyroidism that later progressed to Graves' ophthalmopathy. Both conserved end residues are trimmed from each CDR3. The D gene is left open where the match is weak.

V,J,D,CDR3
TRBV10-2,TRBJ2-7,-,ASSSDSTYEQY
TRBV12-3/TRBV12-4,TRBJ2-3,TRBD2,ASSFLLAGTDTQY
TRBV3-1,TRBJ2-3,-,ASSPQVWQGNADTQY
TRBV6-1,TRBJ1-4,-,AIPGATNEKLF
TRBV19,TRBJ1-1,-,ASSNPGPANTEAF
TRBV7-9,TRBJ1-2,-,ASSLLLTYGYT
TRBV7-9,TRBJ1-5,-,ASSPGTGFNQPQH
TRBV15,TRBJ1-5,-,ATSVIREGNQPQH
TRBV30,TRBJ1-2,TRBD1,AWIYRQGAHYGYT
TRBV9,TRBJ1-1,-,ASSDGRTEAF
TRBV4-1,TRBJ1-5,-,ASSQAPMDQPQH
TRBV6-1,TRBJ1-1,-,ASSPVVENTEAF
TRBV4-1,TRBJ1-6,-,ASSQRAAGPLVDSPLH
TRBV6-1,TRBJ2-2,TRBD1,ASSSGTGVNTGELF
TRBV20-1,TRBJ2-7,-,SASYLARTYEQY
TRBV27,TRBJ2-6,-,ASIISGVGANVLT
TRBV5-8,TRBJ1-4,-,ASSLDRGRETNEKLF
TRBV28,TRBJ1-1,-,ASSLGSRVADTEAF
TRBV30,TRBJ2-1,TRBD2,AWSLGLAYNEQF
TRBV7-2,TRBJ2-5,TRBD2,ASSSPGLAGEETQY
TRBV20-1,TRBJ2-7,-,SARDLTGYEQY
TRBV5-1,TRBJ2-3,-,ASNQGQGPSGSTDTQY
TRBV7-9,TRBJ2-3,-,ASSLGAGPATDTQY
TRBV5-1,TRBJ2-5,TRBD1,ASSQNRGQETQY
TRBV20-1,TRBJ2-5,-,SAEGVGSEETQY
TRBV19,TRBJ1-1,-,ASSKKATTFRTEAF
TRBV9,TRBJ1-2,-,ASSRWGYT
TRBV9,TRBJ1-1,-,ASSPGPGSNTEAF
TRBV19,TRBJ1-1,-,ASHRQGMNTEAF
TRBV9,TRBJ2-5,-,ASSVTPETQY
TRBV3-1,TRBJ2-3,TRBD2,ASSQDPRTSGRTDTQY
TRBV5-1,TRBJ1-5,TRBD1,ASSLAGTENQPQH
TRBV28,TRBJ2-5,-,ASSSGTGVFKTQY
TRBV28,TRBJ2-5,-,ASRTTGQETQY
TRBV6-5,TRBJ1-1,-,ASSYDPGSVTEAF
TRBV7-9,TRBJ1-1,TRBD1,ASSRRGGKGNTEAF
TRBV24-1,TRBJ2-2,-,ATSEVDRSNTGELF
TRBV4-2,TRBJ1-2,-,ASSQAALRDIGGYT
TRBV20-1,TRBJ2-1,TRBD2,SARTSGRAFEQF
TRBV6-2/TRBV6-3,TRBJ2-1,TRBD2,AGSSSFLAGGNEQF
TRBV7-9,TRBJ1-2,TRBD1,ASTPRQGKDGYT
TRBV30,TRBJ1-2,-,AWSKGSGSYGYT
TRBV30,TRBJ1-3,-,AWSAHAGNTIY
TRBV3-1,TRBJ2-3,-,ASSLGPMRTDTQY
TRBV19,TRBJ2-7,-,ASSIGGGLSYEQY
TRBV13,TRBJ2-5,-,ASSTRTEQETQY
TRBV6-4,TRBJ1-6,TRBD1,ASSNRGLWNSPLH
TRBV3-1,TRBJ1-1,TRBD1,ASRIQGARVTEAF
TRBV11-1,TRBJ1-1,-,ASSLWDSNTEAF
TRBV20-1,TRBJ1-1,TRBD1,SARGVGTGGMGGTEAF
TRBV27,TRBJ2-7,TRBD1,ASSFSGGSYEQY
TRBV4-1,TRBJ2-7,-,ASSQGHRTVYDEQY
TRBV20-1,TRBJ2-1,-,SAPTLNYNEQF
TRBV27,TRBJ1-5,TRBD1,ASSSQGGGQPQH